These T cell receptor beta chains were read from a single sample in a study of shared clonotypes between healthy human individuals. The repertoire was sequenced with immunoSEQ multiplex PCR; TCRdb's copy has only in-frame clones and lacks some. The sample consists of some 1,100,000 clones, 75% to 85% of them appearing once. Sequenced material: memory CD4+ T cells from PBMCs. These receptors originate from a man aged 18 to 29 in good health. Some clones in this sample may be carry-over from other donors' samples. Both conserved end residues are part of each CDR3. Each record gives: V gene, J gene, CDR3 protein.

>TRBV28|TRBJ1-2
CASSLGGTGGGGYTF
>TRBV15|TRBJ1-1
CATSRGLYTNTEAFF
>TRBV5-8|TRBJ2-1
CASSLGHSGPFYNEQFF
>TRBV9|TRBJ2-7
CASSVGGLAGVGEQYF
>TRBV10-2|TRBJ2-7
CASSKGQGSSEQYF
>TRBV5-6|TRBJ2-1
CASRAAAAFYNEQFF
>TRBV4-2|TRBJ1-2
CASSQMRTGPYGYTF
>TRBV29-1|TRBJ2-7
CSVRPGQGSGEQYF
>TRBV30|TRBJ2-6
CAWGTSGANVLTF
>TRBV7-9|TRBJ2-5
CASSLTSRGYETQYF
>TRBV7-3|TRBJ2-3
CASSAYGTGSPDTQYF
>TRBV7-9|TRBJ2-7
CASSSGTSGNEQYF
>TRBV6-4|TRBJ1-4
CASIHRTCWGEVEKLFF
>TRBV5-1|TRBJ2-3
CASSWGVTGGTDTQYF
>TRBV7-2|TRBJ2-1
CASSETLAIHEQFF
>TRBV5-1|TRBJ1-1
CASSLGSTEAEAFF
>TRBV28|TRBJ1-1
CASSSSRKYSMNTEAFF
>TRBV14|TRBJ2-4
CASSFRDRATKNIQYF
>TRBV19|TRBJ2-5
CASSIGTGEETQYF
>TRBV5-6|TRBJ2-5
CASSKETGLPGTQYF
>TRBV18|TRBJ2-2
CASSPPGTANTGELFF
>TRBV6-5|TRBJ2-7
CASTRAGATYEQYF
>TRBV7-9|TRBJ1-2
CASSLVPGGDGYTF
>TRBV2|TRBJ2-4
CASSDLLNWGKNIQYF
>TRBV18|TRBJ2-1
CASSHPSDRYNEQFF
>TRBV2|TRBJ2-7
CASSEQGVGYEQYF
>TRBV6-6|TRBJ2-1
CASSQAGLAGGREQFF
>TRBV4-1|TRBJ2-7
CASSHRLTSETLEQYF
>TRBV19|TRBJ1-1
CASSSSGGTSAFF
>TRBV19|TRBJ1-2
CASSSNGYGYTF
>TRBV28|TRBJ2-7
CASGGLAGTYEQYF
>TRBV5-1|TRBJ2-3
CASSAGLTSGDTQYF
>TRBV6-5|TRBJ1-3
CASRQDASYGNTIYF
>TRBV5-6|TRBJ2-4
CASSRTGTNIQYF
>TRBV5-1|TRBJ1-5
CASSLADSANQPQHF
>TRBV7-2|TRBJ2-1
CASSLGLAGASNEQFF
>TRBV7-8|TRBJ2-1
CASSFNRVPSANEQFF
>TRBV29-1|TRBJ2-7
CSIKLAGWEGEQYF
>TRBV4-2|TRBJ2-7
CASSQVLAVTYEQYF
>TRBV10-3|TRBJ2-3
CAISQVDFGEGGSPYTDTQYF
>TRBV28|TRBJ2-2
CASSGHTTGELFF
>TRBV4-1|TRBJ1-2
CASSQGGTDTSYGYTF
>TRBV5-4|TRBJ2-3
CASSPESTDTQYF
>TRBV4-1|TRBJ1-2
CAPGGQNYGYTF
>TRBV5-1|TRBJ2-6
CASSPTGGTGANVLTF
>TRBV10-3|TRBJ1-4
CAISGQATTNEKLFF
>TRBV2|TRBJ2-1
CASSESYNEQFF
>TRBV9|TRBJ2-3
CASSVPSGSADTQYF